This record concerns one TCR beta chain sequence. No cognate antigen has been identified for it. No much larger clonotype is one base removed from it; base qualities were not supplied. This entry is derived from a study of shared clonotypes between healthy human individuals (dated by TCRdb to between 2020 and 2021). A note on the overall study: A few men and two women, aged 18 to 49 years, made up the cohort. Per donor, three plates each were used for CD4 naive and CD4 memory, two for CD8 naive, and one for CD8 memory. Between about 0.94 and 8.9 billion PBMCs per donor were obtained by leukapheresis. To estimate repertoire size and how much clonotype sharing occurs between individuals, the study deeply sequenced the blood TCR repertoires of five healthy adults. Libraries were prepared and TCR repertoires were sequenced by different laboratories using diverse techniques, in order to increase sequencing depth and limit assay-specific biases.

CD8 naive samples consisted of CD45RO-negative cells that were positively selected for CCR7, yielding a CD45RA+CCR7+ population without TemRA cells. Healthy HIV-negative adults with no recently reported acute infections or vaccinations were included as donors. Every donor was a Caucasian adult residing in Nashville, Tennessee, USA. Blood was obtained by leukapheresis, after which PBMCs were separated by Ficoll-Histopaque density gradient centrifugation and cryopreserved in liquid nitrogen vapor phase. Purity and quantity of every magnetically sorted T cell population were checked by analytical flow cytometry. Genomic DNA was isolated from each sorted fraction and quantified by UV absorbance on a Nanodrop 2000c. The germline V gene (reference sequence) specifies WNHNN as CDR1 and SYGVQD as CDR2. The CDR3, cysteine through phenylalanine, is 15 amino acids long. Left in the record is the CDR3 DNA by itself, 45 bases read in frame from the first base. V trim: 2 bases; J trim: 3 bases; unmatched bases: 4.

General conclusions and limits of the study: Incomplete sequencing was indicated by rarefaction of sorted-subset datasets, despite the large sequencing depth. The small number of donors limited the genetic and exposure-history diversity represented. Pairwise subsampling indicated that sequencing depth was expected to affect the degree of clonotype sharing among donors. Compared with non-shared clonotypes, the clonotypes found in all four sorted-subset donors had higher generation probabilities. When a few donors were compared, the shared fraction of clonotypes was about 5.4% for naive CD4, approximately 3.5% for naive CD8, more than 2% for memory CD4, and roughly 0.43% for memory CD8. Estimated clonotype richness was generally larger for naive than for memory subsets. Sampling was limited to blood, and TCR repertoires in tissue likely differ from TCR repertoires in blood.

Using the deep immunoSEQ assay, multiplex PCR amplified TCR CDR3 regions from genomic DNA. Genomic DNA extracted from each cell subset was distributed evenly over all wells of several immunoSEQ 96-well plates, and each plate served as one replicate. For sorted subsets, approximately 0.2 ug of genomic DNA, equivalent to some 33,000 T cell genomes, went into each replicate PCR. Purified libraries were measured with a Qubit 3.0 fluorometer, size-checked on a Bioanalyzer 2100, and measured again with the KAPA Library Quantification kit. Each immunoSEQ 96-well plate was sequenced on its own single-read 150-cycle Illumina NextSeq 550 flow cell. In the original analysis: Because the immunoSEQ output held only junctional sequences and lacked quality scores, the filtering could not match the filtering applied to full-length reads. To assign V/J genes and CDR3, sequences were annotated using PyIR, a Python wrapper for IgBLAST v1.9, with IMGT germline references. Any read was removed if the V/J assignment was weak (E-value above 1e-6), the CDR3 was missing, or the read contained stop codons, out-of-frame junctions, or ambiguous translated residues. A V3J clonotype was defined by an identical inferred V gene, J gene, and CDR3 amino acid sequence. To compute the percentage overlap between repertoires, the number of shared unique clonotypes was divided by the size of the smaller repertoire. Three approaches were used to assess repertoire richness: RTK rarefaction, the Chao1 estimator, and Recon v2.1 estimates of unobserved clonotypes. Generation probabilities for all TCRbeta clonotypes obtained by the gDNA method from several donors were computed using OLGA. TCRdb provides this immuneACCESS table in a form limited to in-frame rearrangements. Some clones are lacking; in checked studies, under half of them reflect an unresolved V gene, and why the rest are absent is not known. Clone size and the V and J calls come from that table; the DNA yielded D and trimming. This sample gives 800,000 to 950,000 clones in total; 90% to 98% of them show up just once. The ten most abundant clones make up less than 0.25% of the sample.

The material sequenced was naive CD8+ T cells sorted from blood. Per the publication, the cell subset or site label means: CD45RA+CCR7+. The receptor chain draws on TRBV10-1 and TRBJ2-7; TRBD1 lines up with 10 middle nucleotides. The origin of this receptor is a man in his thirties or forties in good health. The nucleotide sequence is TGCGCCAGCAGTGAGCAGGACAGGGGGAACTACGAGCAGTACTTC. This sequence encodes CASSEQDRGNYEQYF.